The entry below describes one TCR beta chain. The antigen this receptor binds is unknown. No base-level quality is on record; no much larger clone is a single base apart. This sample is drawn from a study of blood T cell repertoires in COVID-19 (dated by TCRdb to the early 2020s). Background on the whole study: Collaborator samples came from the United States, Italy and Spain and covered acute and convalescent phases of COVID-19. Subjects who had been exposed to COVID-19, were actively infected with it, or had recovered from it provided the deeply sampled blood TCRbeta repertoires that made up the dataset. The prospective study material was composed of cDNA or gDNA derived from T cells, B-cell-depleted T cells, or PBMCs. The repertoires were released in a freely available public database meant as a resource for research on the immune response to SARS-CoV-2. The samples were drawn from the first 160 participants of the ongoing ImmuneRACE study and from under 1,500 subjects provided by 6 global collaborators. Nearly every sample came with metadata listing a de-identified subject ID, COVID-19 status, age in years and sex. Where HLA class I and class II types were available, the types were taken from metadata supplied by the sample provider, not from assay-based typing. Overall study outcomes, separate from this receptor: Clinical and demographic metadata were provided uncurated, with the amount varying by source and participant.

The immunoSEQ Assay, a bias-controlled multiplex PCR, was used to amplify TCRbeta CDR3 regions from genomic DNA. As for the original processing: Within the assay, amplification of reference gene primers was used to estimate how many nucleated cells each sample contained. To quantify the absolute abundance of each unique TCRbeta CDR3 rearrangement, sequence reads were collapsed and filtered. For each sample, productive Simpson clonality was calculated as the square root of Simpson's diversity index across productive rearrangements. In TCRdb, the immuneACCESS table is reduced to in-frame sequences with V and J assigned. These tables do not hold every clone; where another copy was compared, an unresolved V gene accounts for under half, and the others remain unexplained. That table supplies the V and J calls and clone size; D and trimming were determined from the DNA. This sample holds 200,000 to 250,000 clones; over 80% were observed only once. Approximately 10% of the sample rests with the top ten.

From the cysteine up to the phenylalanine, the CDR3 has a length of 15 residues. Only the CDR3 DNA stays, 45 bases, in frame from base 1. The junction carries 16 bases between V and J, which are trimmed by 2 bases and 6 bases respectively. CDR1 and CDR2, looked up from the germline V gene, are MDHEN and SYDVKM. Enrolling through a virtual design, the prospective study's participants ranged in age from roughly 18 to 95 years and lived across roughly 24 United States geographic areas. To assign participants to cohorts, the prospective study relied on clinical history that participants themselves reported in a screening survey and a study questionnaire. Each participant in the prospective study had whole blood, serum and a nasopharyngeal or oropharyngeal swab collected by mobile phlebotomists. Participants in the prospective study had the option to provide additional blood draws and questionnaires over an approximately 2-month period. Blood samples from the prospective study were shipped frozen or at room temperature prior to DNA extraction.

The sequenced sample was PBMCs or T cells enriched from blood (not recorded which). The clonotype originates from a man aged 18 to 29 with acute COVID-19. The sequence links TRBV28 to TRBJ2-5, and perhaps TRBD2 as D gene, on 6 matching bases. The DNA sequence reads TGTGCCAGCAGTTTAATCGGGGGTCCCGGCAAGACCCAGTACTTC. The encoded protein is CASSLIGGPGKTQYF.